Sequencing of this T cell receptor (beta chain) was carried out in a study of low-dose radiotherapy and immunotherapy resistance in tumors. Across the study: Patients were given intravenous nivolumab 240 mg every two weeks plus ipilimumab 1 mg/kg every six weeks. Oral administration of aspirin 300 mg daily occurred for four cycles, commencing at cycle 1 day 1.

The CDR3 has 14 amino acids. V was shortened by 7 bases and J by 0 bases, with 12 bases between the two germline ends. Germline assignment: CDR1 LGHDT and CDR2 YNNKEL (reference sequence). This clonotype was seen ten or more times. Alpha and beta chains were covered, as first-strand cDNA relied on TRAV- and TRBV-specific primers. With a constant-region primer and a V-primer adapter, TCRs were subjected to approximately 21 PCR cycles of amplification. One entry per CDR3 protein results from TCRdb running MiXCR on the reads. The profile covers over 70,000 distinct CDR3 sequences, with roughly 30% appearing a single time and 11% taken by the ten largest. Time point noted: before trial treatment.

The chain uses TRBV3-1 and TRBJ1-1; D is undetermined. The origin of this receptor is a female donor with ovarian cancer. This specimen was PBMCs, taken before treatment. The CDR3, as DNA: TGTGCCAGCACCCCACGGGCAGTGAACACTGAAGCTTTCTTT. Translated: CASTPRAVNTEAFF. The entire variable domain, with the rest obtained from reference TRBV3-1 and TRBJ1-1, is as follows: DTAVSQTPKYLVTQMGNDKSIKCEQNLGHDTMYWYKQDSKKFLKIMFSYNNKELIINETVPNRFSPKSPDKAHLNLHINSLELGDSAVYFCASTPRAVNTEAFFGQGTRLTVV.